The rows below give T cell receptor beta chains drawn from one sample of a study of shared clonotypes between healthy human individuals. Data came from immunoSEQ multiplex PCR; TCRdb stores just in-frame clones and leaves some out. The table shows fewer than 1.8 million clones, with 98% to 99% occurring only once. The specimen sequenced was naive CD4+ T cells sorted from blood. These receptors came from a man aged 25-45 years in good health. Both conserved end residues are part of each CDR3. D genes are given only for firm matches.

>TRBJ1-5|NA|TRBV7-9
TGTGCCAGCAGCCCCTCGCCTGGACAGCCAAATCAGCCCCAGCATTTT
CASSPSPGQPNQPQHF
>TRBJ2-6|NA|TRBV5-1
TGCGCCAGCGCCCAAGGGGTTTCTGGGGCCAACGTCCTGACTTTC
CASAQGVSGANVLTF
>TRBJ1-5|NA|TRBV7-2
TGTGCCAGCAGCTTAGAACAGGGATTTAATCAGCCCCAGCATTTT
CASSLEQGFNQPQHF
>TRBJ2-7|TRBD1|TRBV2
TGTGCCAGCAGAACCGGGACAGGTCCCTACGAGCAGTACTTC
CASRTGTGPYEQYF
>TRBJ2-1|NA|TRBV13
TGTGCCAGCAGCTTAGTGACCCCCCTCAATGAGCAGTTCTTC
CASSLVTPLNEQFF
>TRBJ2-3|NA|TRBV19
TGTGCCAGTAGCATGAGCTCAGATACGCAGTATTTT
CASSMSSDTQYF
>TRBJ2-5|NA|TRBV5-1
TGCGCCAGCAGCTTTGGGGGCTCGCTGGAGACCCAGTACTTC
CASSFGGSLETQYF
>TRBJ2-1|NA|TRBV10-2
TGCGCCAGCTCCACGTCGACTGGGGGCGAGCAGTTCTTC
CASSTSTGGEQFF
>TRBJ2-7|NA|TRBV12-2
TGTGCAAGTCGCCGATTGACTAGCGGGATCCACGAGCAGTACTTC
CASRRLTSGIHEQYF
>TRBJ1-2|TRBD1|TRBV9
TGTGCCAGCAGCGTAGCCCCTAGACAGGGAGGCGATGGCTACACCTTC
CASSVAPRQGGDGYTF
>TRBJ2-5|NA|TRBV28
TGTGCCAGCAGACCTCCGACAGCCCGACAAGAGACCCAGTACTTC
CASRPPTARQETQYF
>TRBJ2-7|TRBD1|TRBV11-3
TGTGCCAGCAGCATCGACAGGGGGAGCAGTGCCGGCGAGCAGTACTTC
CASSIDRGSSAGEQYF
>TRBJ1-3|NA|TRBV18
TGTGCCAGCTCACCACTGGATGAGGGCGTTGGAAACACCATATATTTT
CASSPLDEGVGNTIYF
>TRBJ1-5|NA|TRBV11-2
TGTGCCAGCAGCTTACTCGCGCAGGGACGTAGCAATCAGCCCCAGCATTTT
CASSLLAQGRSNQPQHF
>TRBJ2-7|TRBD1|TRBV5-6
TGTGCCAGCAGCTTAGACAGGGGCACGCGAGGCGAGCAGTACTTC
CASSLDRGTRGEQYF
>TRBJ2-3|NA|TRBV10-3
TGTGCCATCACCTCGACTAGGGATACAGATACGCAGTATTTT
CAITSTRDTDTQYF
>TRBJ1-5|NA|TRBV19
TGTGCCAGTAACCAGGGGTTCCGGCGAATGCCCCAGCATTTT
CASNQGFRRMPQHF
>TRBJ1-1|TRBD1|TRBV18
TGTGCCAGCTCACCACCCGCAGGGGGCGCGTATACTGAAGCTTTCTTT
CASSPPAGGAYTEAFF
>TRBJ2-2|TRBD1|TRBV4-2
TGTGCCAGCAGCCGAGGACAGGGGGCCACCGGGGAGCTGTTTTTT
CASSRGQGATGELFF
>TRBJ2-3|TRBD2|TRBV6-5
TGTGCCAGCAGGACTAGCGCCTCCACAGATACGCAGTATTTT
CASRTSASTDTQYF
>TRBJ2-7|NA|TRBV6-5
TGTGCCAGCAGTTGGTCCCCACAGCGGCCGCCCTACGAGCAGTACTTC
CASSWSPQRPPYEQYF
>TRBJ2-3|TRBD1|TRBV5-1
TGCGCCAGCAGCTTAGGGACAGGGGGGACAGATACGCAGTATTTT
CASSLGTGGTDTQYF
>TRBJ1-2|NA|TRBV1
TGCACCAGCAGCCAACGACGGAGAGATAACTATGGCTACACCTTC
CTSSQRRRDNYGYTF
>TRBJ2-3|TRBD2|TRBV11-2
TGTGCCAGCAGCTTAGATCCGCCCGGGACTAGCCTCACAGATACGCAGTATTTT
CASSLDPPGTSLTDTQYF
>TRBJ2-7|TRBD2|TRBV19
TGTGCCAGTACCCCGACTAGCGGGAGTCACGAGCAGTACTTC
CASTPTSGSHEQYF
>TRBJ2-3|NA|TRBV5-4
TGTGCCAGCAGCTCGGGAAGATGGGGCACAGATACGCAGTATTTT
CASSSGRWGTDTQYF